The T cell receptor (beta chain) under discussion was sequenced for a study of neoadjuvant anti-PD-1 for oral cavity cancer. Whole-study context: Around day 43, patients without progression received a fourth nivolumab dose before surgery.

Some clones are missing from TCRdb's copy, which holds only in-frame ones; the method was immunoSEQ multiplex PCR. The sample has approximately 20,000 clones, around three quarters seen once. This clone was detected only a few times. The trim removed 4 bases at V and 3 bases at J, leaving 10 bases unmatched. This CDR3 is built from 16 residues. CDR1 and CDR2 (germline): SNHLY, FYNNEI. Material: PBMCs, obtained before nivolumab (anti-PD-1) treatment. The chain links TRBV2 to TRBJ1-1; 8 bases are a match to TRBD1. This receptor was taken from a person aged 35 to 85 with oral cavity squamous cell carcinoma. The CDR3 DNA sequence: TGTGCCAGCAGTGGGCAAGACAGGGGTCAGGACACTGAAGCTTTCTTT. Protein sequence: CASSGQDRGQDTEAFF.